This T cell receptor (beta chain) was recorded in a study of beta chain features in type 1 diabetes. Across the study: Cell yields, age and gender were similar between patients and healthy donors. The study, taken as a whole, reports: Researchers report that Type 1 diabetes patients had moderately but significantly shorter TCRB CDR3s across all four CD4+ subsets. Patients and controls would share equally any PCR tilt toward shorter templates.

Germline values: CDR1 MGHDK, CDR2 SYGVNS. The CDR3 has 15 amino acids. With 4 bases removed from V and 0 bases from J, the gap between germline ends came to 13 bases. As every portion of the isolated RNA was reverse transcribed, the sequencing read expressed TCRB transcripts. Here immunoSEQ multiplex PCR was the method, and the copy in TCRdb shows in-frame clones only, minus some. The table records 150,000 or so clones, 63% of them present only once. Sorting of CD4+ naive, central memory, regulatory and stem cell-like memory cells was performed via CD45RO/CCR7/CD25/CD127/CD95/CD27. Worth noting for this clone: Its antigen is not identified.

The TCR sequence derives from a young man with type 1 diabetes. This chain links TRBV25-1 with TRBJ2-7, with D unclear. Sequencing used naive CD4+ T cells from blood. For the CDR3, the DNA is TGTGCCAGCAGTGGGATTCAGACCCACTCCTACGAGCAGTACTTC. This codes for CASSGIQTHSYEQYF.